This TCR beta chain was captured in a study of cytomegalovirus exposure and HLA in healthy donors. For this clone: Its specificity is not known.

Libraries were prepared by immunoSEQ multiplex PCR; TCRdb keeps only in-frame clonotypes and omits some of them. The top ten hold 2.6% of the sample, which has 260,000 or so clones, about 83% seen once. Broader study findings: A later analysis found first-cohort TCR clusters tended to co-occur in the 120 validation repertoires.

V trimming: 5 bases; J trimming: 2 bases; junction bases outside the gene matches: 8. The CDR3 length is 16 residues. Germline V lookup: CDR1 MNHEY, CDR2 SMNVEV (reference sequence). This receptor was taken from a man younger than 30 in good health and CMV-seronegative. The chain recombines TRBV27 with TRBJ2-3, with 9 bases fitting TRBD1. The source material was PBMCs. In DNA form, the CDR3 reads TGTGCCAGCAGTCTCCGACAGGGGGTTGACACAGATACGCAGTATTTT. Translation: CASSLRQGVDTDTQYF.